The 21 T cell receptor beta chains in this list originate from one sample, sequenced in a study of vaccination and CD4 T cells after COVID-19. Documented time point: late sampling 161 to 241 days after vaccination in a few convalescent patients. Treatment denoted: approximately 9-day PBMC culture with coronavirus spike peptide pools or control peptides (ViraFEST assay). The Oncomine TCR Beta short-read assay generated sequence data from the DNA of cultured CD4+ T cells. TCRdb reprocessed the PCR reads via MiXCR and lists one record per CDR3 protein. The data hold some 22,000 distinct CDR3 sequences, with about 35% observed a single time. These receptors have no identified antigens. The sequences come from CD4+ T cells from blood, cultured in vitro, collected about 7 months after SARS-CoV-2 vaccination. The receptor set was obtained from a human donor who had recovered from COVID-19.

This clonotype was counted only a few times. The gene calls are TRBV20-1 and TRBJ2-7; D gene unclear. CDR3 size: 13 residues. Between the trimmed V and J ends, which lost 2 bases and 3 bases, there was a span of 11 bases. CDR1 and CDR2 from the germline V gene are DFQATT and SNEGSKA (reference sequence). CDR3 DNA sequence: TGCAGTGCTAGATCTGAGGCTGGCTACGAGCAGTACTTC. It translates to CSARSEAGYEQYF.

This chain links TRBV20-1 with TRBJ1-1; D uncertain. The CDR3 contains 14 residues. CDR1 DFQATT and CDR2 SNEGSKA come from the germline V gene (reference sequence). V was clipped by 0 bases and J by 1 base, with 9 bases between them. As DNA, the CDR3 is TGCAGTGCTAGAGATTTGGGGTCGAACACTGAAGCTTTCTTT. It yields the protein CSARDLGSNTEAFF.

The chain carries TRBV25-1 and TRBJ2-7; 8 bases are a match to TRBD2. The CDR3 is 15 amino acids. The germline V gene has CDR1 MGHDK and CDR2 SYGVNS. Trimming removed 1 base from V and 0 bases from J; junction bases left unmatched: 2. The CDR3 protein is CASSESGTSSYEQYF. The CDR3 bases are TGTGCCAGCAGTGAATCCGGGACTAGCTCCTACGAGCAGTACTTC.

By share of the sample, this clonotype is medium-sized. The J gene is TRBJ1-2, the V gene TRBV15; the match to TRBD1 covers 9 bases. Germline V gene data show CDR1 as LNHNV and CDR2 as YYDKDF (reference sequence). This CDR3 spans 16 amino acids. V dropped 0 bases and J dropped 4; count of bases not matched to a gene: 6. The CDR3 DNA follows: TGTGCCACCAGCAGAGATCGCGGGACAGGGTCCTATGGCTACACCTTC. It yields the protein CATSRDRGTGSYGYTF.

The chain carries TRBV6-5 and TRBJ2-3, with D possibly TRBD2 on 6 matching bases. V was cut by 4 bases and J by 9 bases, with 14 bases left in between. CDR1 MNHEY and CDR2 SVGAGI come from the germline V gene. The CDR3 is 13 residues long. CDR3 coding DNA: TGTGCCAGCAGTTTACCGGGACTCACGACGCAGTATTTT. Translation gives CASSLPGLTTQYF.

The rearrangement uses TRBV20-1 and TRBJ2-5; 11 positions match TRBD2. Germline CDR1 is DFQATT and CDR2 is SNEGSKA (reference sequence). CDR3 length: 17 amino acids. Unmatched junction bases numbered 14, after V lost 4 bases and J lost 4 bases. In DNA form, the CDR3 reads TGCAGTGCTAAAACCAATATAGCGGGAGGGCATACAGAGACCCAGTACTTC. This sequence encodes CSAKTNIAGGHTETQYF.

The chain has TRBV29-1 and TRBJ1-2; 9 positions agree with TRBD1. This CDR3 contains 14 residues. Germline CDR1 is SQVTM and CDR2 is ANQGSEA. J gave up 3 bases and V 4 bases, and 6 bases lay outside the gene matches. CDR3 sequence (DNA): TGCAGCGTTGTCCACAGGGGGCGGGACTATGGCTACACCTTC. It encodes CSVVHRGRDYGYTF.

This clonotype has a handful of counts. The chain employs TRBV20-1 and TRBJ1-1, with D possibly being TRBD1 (6 bases). Germline CDR1 and CDR2: DFQATT and SNEGSKA (reference sequence). There are 14 residues in the CDR3. V was shortened by 3 bases and J by 3 bases, with 14 bases between the two germline ends. The CDR3 loop reads CSASDLQGHTEAFF. The CDR3 DNA follows: TGCAGTGCTAGCGATCTACAGGGTCACACTGAAGCTTTCTTT.

This clonotype has a handful of counts. The CDR3 sequence: CASSLGARSEQYF. In nucleotides, the CDR3 is TGTGCCAGCAGTTTAGGGGCCAGGTCCGAGCAGTACTTC. The rearrangement joins TRBV27 to TRBJ2-7; TRBD1 might be the D (5 bases). The V gene lost 2 bases and the J gene lost 6 bases, with 11 bases spanning the gap. The CDR3 length is 13 residues. Germline lookup yields CDR1 MNHEY and CDR2 SMNVEV (reference sequence).

Only a few counts were recorded for this clonotype. The rearrangement links TRBV7-2 to TRBJ2-7; unclear D gene. There are 14 residues in the CDR3. The ends were cut back, 1 base at V and 2 bases at J, with 9 bases in the middle. From germline, CDR1 is SGHTA and CDR2 FQGNSA. The CDR3 bases are TGTGCCAGCAGCTTAGTTCCCTCGCCCTACGAGCAGTACTTC. As protein: CASSLVPSPYEQYF.

The chain uses TRBV6-1 and TRBJ1-5, with D perhaps TRBD1 (6 bases). Germline V lookup: CDR1 MNHNS, CDR2 SASEGT. The CDR3 totals 15 residues. V was pared by 6 bases and J by 7 bases, with 19 bases between. The CDR3 is CASSADRNSGQPQHF. The CDR3 region has the DNA TGTGCCAGCAGCGCCGACAGGAACTCTGGGCAGCCCCAGCATTTT.

This clonotype was detected a few times. This sequence joins TRBV24-1 and TRBJ1-5; D is ambiguous. V was shortened by 3 bases and J by 3 bases, with 8 bases between the two germline ends. The germline CDR1 and CDR2 sequences are KGHDR and SFDVKD. CDR3 length: 14 amino acids. The CDR3, as DNA: TGTGCCACCAGTGATGGCAGCGACAATCAGCCCCAGCATTTT. Translation gives CATSDGSDNQPQHF.

The table lists this clonotype with a few counts. The V gene is TRBV7-2, the J gene TRBJ2-7, with 8 bases aligning to TRBD1. The CDR3 consists of 15 residues. J lost 1 base, V lost 5 bases, and 7 bases had no gene match. Looked up from germline, CDR1 is SGHTA and CDR2 is FQGNSA. CDR3 nucleotides: TGTGCCAGCAGCCTACGGACAGGGCCTTCCTACGAGCAGTACTTC. Translated, it gives CASSLRTGPSYEQYF.

This sequence joins TRBV24-1 and TRBJ1-5, with unresolved D. V lost 1 base, J lost 5 bases, and 8 bases lay in between. The CDR3 contains 14 residues. Germline lookup yields CDR1 KGHDR and CDR2 SFDVKD. This CDR3 is CATSDFGRDQPQHF. CDR3 in DNA: TGTGCCACCAGTGATTTTGGGCGGGATCAGCCCCAGCATTTT.

The V gene is TRBV5-4, the J gene TRBJ2-3; D may be TRBD2 (5 bases). The CDR3 runs 16 residues. Germline CDR1 reads SGHNT; CDR2 reads YYREEE (reference sequence). The V gene lost 0 bases and the J gene lost 2 bases, with 13 bases spanning the gap. This CDR3 reads CASSLAKRSNTDTQYF. As DNA, the CDR3 is TGTGCCAGCAGCTTGGCTAAGCGGAGCAACACAGATACGCAGTATTTT.

In its sample, this clonotype was seen a few times. V gene TRBV7-9 combines with J gene TRBJ2-3; D call uncertain. Trimming took off 0 bases at V and 0 bases at J, with 4 bases between the two ends. Germline V CDR1 and CDR2: SEHNR, FQNEAQ (reference sequence). This CDR3 contains 14 residues. In nucleotides, the CDR3 is TGTGCCAGCAGCTTAGCCGGGAGCACAGATACGCAGTATTTT. Translating it yields CASSLAGSTDTQYF.

The J gene is TRBJ1-2, the V gene TRBV28; D is ambiguous. This CDR3 is 13 amino acids long. The germline V and J ends were trimmed by 6 bases and 4 bases, with 12 bases remaining between them. The V gene's germline CDR1 is MDHEN and CDR2 SYDVKM. The CDR3 here is CASRPLRGYGYTF. The CDR3 DNA reads as TGTGCCAGCAGACCTCTTCGAGGCTATGGCTACACCTTC.

This clonotype occurred a few times. CDR3 loop: CASSSRLGQGLIPEQYF. The CDR3 coding sequence is TGTGCCAGCAGCTCTAGACTAGGACAGGGGTTGATTCCCGAGCAGTACTTC. V and J are TRBV7-2 and TRBJ2-1; 9 nucleotides match TRBD1. Judging by the DNA end, TRBJ2-7 fits better; the J call may be wrong. Per germline, CDR1 SGHTA and CDR2 FQGNSA. The CDR3 loop spans 17 amino acids.

This clonotype has only a few counts. V is TRBV24-1 and J is TRBJ2-7, with 10 positions matching TRBD2. Germline CDR1 and CDR2: KGHDR and SFDVKD. The CDR3 has 14 residues. Trimming cost V 5 bases and J 5 bases; bases outside gene matches: 5. The DNA of the CDR3 is TGTGCCACCAGTGCTAGCGGGAGTACCAACGAGCAGTACTTC. Translating gives CATSASGSTNEQYF.

The J gene is TRBJ2-2, the V gene TRBV20-1, with a tentative D call TRBD2 (6 bases). V was cut by 0 bases and J by 8 bases, with 13 bases left in between. Germline loops: CDR1 DFQATT, CDR2 SNEGSKA (reference sequence). The CDR3 runs to 14 residues. Written as DNA, the CDR3 is TGCAGTGCTAGAGATCTGCGGGGCGGTGGGGAGCTGTTTTTT. Translation gives CSARDLRGGGELFF.

This chain joins TRBV19 and TRBJ1-2; 10 positions match TRBD1. The CDR3 contains 14 residues. The V segment lost 3 bases and the J segment 5 bases; nucleotides outside the gene matches: 3. CDR1 is LNHDA and CDR2 is SQIVND in the germline V gene (reference sequence). CDR3 in DNA: TGTGCCAGTAGTATGGGACAGGGGATATATGGCTACACCTTC. As protein: CASSMGQGIYGYTF.